This is a list of T cell receptor beta chains from one sample in a study of blood T cell repertoires in COVID-19. TCRdb's copy holds only in-frame clones and misses some; the assay was immunoSEQ multiplex PCR. The table has 350,000 to 450,000 clones, about 88% seen once. Sample: peripheral blood. The source of these receptors is a woman aged 35 to 49 with COVID-19, enrolled during active disease. CDR3s include the opening cysteine and the closing phenylalanine or tryptophan. Each record gives: CDR3 DNA, CDR3 protein, D gene, V gene, J gene. A D gene is named only where the DNA matches it firmly.

TGCGCCAGCAGCCAGGGACAGGGGAGGGCCGGGGAGCTGTTTTTT,CASSQGQGRAGELFF,TRBD1,TRBV5-1,TRBJ2-2
TGTGCCTGTTGGGAGAGGGAGCAGTACTTC,CACWEREQYF,.,TRBV30,TRBJ2-7
TGTGCCAGCTCGAGATTTTCTGGAAACACCATATATTTT,CASSRFSGNTIYF,.,TRBV28,TRBJ1-3
TGTGCCAGCAGTTTAGGCGGTTTCGGGGAGCTGTTTTTT,CASSLGGFGELFF,.,TRBV6-5,TRBJ2-2
TGCGCCAGCAGCCACCCGACAGACTGGAACACTGAAGCTTTCTTT,CASSHPTDWNTEAFF,.,TRBV4-3,TRBJ1-1
TGTGCCAGCAGTTACTCCGTAGCGGGGGGAAGGTTCTTC,CASSYSVAGGRFF,TRBD2,TRBV6-5,TRBJ2-1
TGTGCCAGCAGTTTCGACAGGGTGAGCTACACCTTC,CASSFDRVSYTF,TRBD1,TRBV28,TRBJ1-2
TGTGCCAGTAAAACCGGGTCTAATGAAAAACTGTTTTTT,CASKTGSNEKLFF,.,TRBV19,TRBJ1-4
TGTGCCAGCAGTGAGACACACGGCAATCAGCCCCAGCATTTT,CASSETHGNQPQHF,.,TRBV25-1,TRBJ1-5
TGTGCCACCAGCACGGCCGCGGGGTATCCCTACACCTTC,CATSTAAGYPYTF,.,TRBV15,TRBJ1-2